The rows below give T cell receptor beta chains drawn from one sample of a study of vaccination effects on CD4 cells after COVID-19. Measured with immunoSEQ multiplex PCR; TCRdb has only the in-frame clones, and not every one. The repertoire includes 20,000 to 25,000 clones, around 62% of them detected once, and roughly 10% sits in the top ten. Antigens of these TCRs are unknown. The starting material was CD4+ T cells from PBMCs cultured with HCoV-NL63 spike peptides, obtained before COVID-19 vaccination. These receptors were taken from a human donor who received a COVID-19 vaccine. CDR3s include the opening cysteine and the closing phenylalanine or tryptophan. A D gene is named only where the DNA matches it firmly. Part of the rows lack a size; the others show once, few, many or a class for expanded clones.

d_call j_call clone_size v_call cdr3_nt cdr3_aa
TRBD2 TRBJ2-7 NA TRBV5-6 TGTGCCAGCAGCTCGACTAGCGGGAGATACGAGCAGTACTTC CASSSTSGRYEQYF
TRBD1 TRBJ1-2 NA TRBV7-9 TGTGCCAGCAGCCCACAGGGGGCCGCTAACTATGGCTACACCTTC CASSPQGAANYGYTF
NA TRBJ2-1 NA TRBV11-2 TGTGCCAGCAGCTTAGACCCCACCCCCTACAATGAGCAGTTCTTC CASSLDPTPYNEQFF
NA TRBJ1-3 NA TRBV2 TGTGCCAGCAAAGGGGGACATAGTCAAGGAAACACCATATATTTT CASKGGHSQGNTIYF
NA TRBJ2-2 few TRBV5-1 TGCGCCAGCACCTTCTCCGTCCCTCCGGGGGAGCTGTTTTTT CASTFSVPPGELFF
TRBD2 TRBJ2-5 few TRBV15 TGTGCCACCAGCAGAGAAATGATAGCGGGAGTTGAGACCCAGTACTTC CATSREMIAGVETQYF
NA TRBJ1-2 NA TRBV6-2/TRBV6-3 TGTGCCAGCAGTTACTCGATCGGGTTTTACGGCTACACCTTC CASSYSIGFYGYTF
NA TRBJ1-1 NA TRBV30 TGTGCCTGGAGTGGGGGGGTGGTTGAAGCTTTCTTT CAWSGGVVEAFF
NA TRBJ2-7 once TRBV5-1 TGCGCCAGCAGTTTGAATATAGGGACAAATACCTACGAGCAGTACTTC CASSLNIGTNTYEQYF
NA TRBJ2-7 NA TRBV7-8 TGTGCCAGCAGCTGGGACCGGGCACGAGAGCAGTACTTC CASSWDRAREQYF
NA TRBJ1-5 NA TRBV7-2 TGTGCCAGCAGCCCAAATTCGGGGGGCTGGAGCAATCAGCCCCAGCATTTT CASSPNSGGWSNQPQHF
TRBD1 TRBJ1-1 NA TRBV19 TGTGCCAGTAGTCCCCTGGACAGGGGACTCAACACTGAAGCTTTCTTT CASSPLDRGLNTEAFF
NA TRBJ1-1 NA TRBV11-2 TGTGCCAGCAGCTTAAGAGGAAACCCGCGGGTGCGCACTGAAGCTTTCTTT CASSLRGNPRVRTEAFF
NA TRBJ1-2 NA TRBV7-9 TGTGCCAGCAGCCTCAACTATGGCTACACCTTC CASSLNYGYTF
NA TRBJ1-3 NA TRBV30 TGTGCCTGGAGTTACTGGGCGGACTACTCTGGAAACACCATATATTTT CAWSYWADYSGNTIYF
TRBD1 TRBJ1-2 NA TRBV7-9 TGTGCCAGCAGCTTAGATGGGACCGGGACAGGGGGTGGCTACACCTTC CASSLDGTGTGGGYTF
TRBD1 TRBJ1-1 NA TRBV5-1 TGCGCCAGCAGCACAGGGGACAGTTGGGCTTTCTTT CASSTGDSWAFF
TRBD1 TRBJ1-2 NA TRBV30 TGTGCCTGGAGTGTACTGGGGGACAGATATGGCTACACCTTC CAWSVLGDRYGYTF
TRBD1 TRBJ1-1 NA TRBV10-1 TGCGCCAGCAGCCGACAGGGGAGCACTGAAGCTTTCTTT CASSRQGSTEAFF
NA TRBJ2-7 NA TRBV18 TGTGCCAGCTCAGTCGGACCGGGACGCTTCTACGAGCAGTACTTC CASSVGPGRFYEQYF
TRBD1 TRBJ1-2 NA TRBV23-1 TGCGCCAGTCCACAGGGGTTTCCCTATGGCTACACCTTC CASPQGFPYGYTF
TRBD1 TRBJ1-3 NA TRBV3-1/TRBV3-2 TGTGCCAGCAGCCAACGCCCGAGACAGGGGACCGGGGGAAACACCATATATTTT CASSQRPRQGTGGNTIYF
TRBD2 TRBJ2-3 NA TRBV28 TGTGCCAGCAGTCCCCTCGGGTGGGGGACTAGCGGTAACACAGATACGCAGTATTTT CASSPLGWGTSGNTDTQYF
NA TRBJ2-7 NA TRBV6-6 TGTGCCAGGACGGACAGATACTACGAGCAGTACTTC CARTDRYYEQYF
NA TRBJ2-4 NA TRBV25-1 TGTGCCAGCAGTGACGGACCTCTAGCCAAAAACATTCAGTACTTC CASSDGPLAKNIQYF
TRBD1 TRBJ1-1 NA TRBV7-9 TGTGCCAGCAGCTTAGCAGGGGGCGGTGAAGCTTTCTTT CASSLAGGGEAFF
TRBD1 TRBJ1-1 NA TRBV18 TGTGCCAGCTCACCATTAGGTCAGGGGGGAAACACTGAAGCTTTCTTT CASSPLGQGGNTEAFF
TRBD1 TRBJ1-1 once TRBV4-2 TGTGCCAGCAGCCAAGGGGACAGGGGGGGCACTGAAGCTTTCTTT CASSQGDRGGTEAFF
NA TRBJ1-2 NA TRBV6-5 TGTGCCAGCAGTTACTCGACGGGCCTTAGCTATGGCTACACCTTC CASSYSTGLSYGYTF
NA TRBJ1-5 once TRBV6-1 TGTGCCAGCAGTGAAGTAGAGAATCAGCCCCAGCATTTT CASSEVENQPQHF
TRBD1 TRBJ2-7 few TRBV27 TGTGCCAGCAGGACGAGGACAGGGGAAGGGAGATTCGAGCAGTACTTC CASRTRTGEGRFEQYF
NA TRBJ1-2 few TRBV7-8 TGTGCCAGCAGCTTAGTTCGGGGAGAAGGCTACACCTTC CASSLVRGEGYTF
NA TRBJ1-3 few TRBV6-5 TGTGCCAGCAGCCTTACCGGGAGCTCTGGAAACACCATATATTTT CASSLTGSSGNTIYF
NA TRBJ1-4 NA TRBV6-1 TGTGCCAGCAGTGAAGCGAGGGATAATGAAAAACTGTTTTTT CASSEARDNEKLFF
NA TRBJ2-1 NA TRBV6-1 TGTGCCAGCAGTGGGGGTGAGGGGAGCTCCTACAATGAGCAGTTCTTC CASSGGEGSSYNEQFF
TRBD1 TRBJ1-2 NA TRBV13 TGTGCCAGCAGCCAAGGGACAGGGATGTATGGCTACACCTTC CASSQGTGMYGYTF
NA TRBJ2-7 NA TRBV5-8 TGTGCCAGCAGCCCTCACCCGCTGGTCTCCTACGAGCAGTACTTC CASSPHPLVSYEQYF
NA TRBJ2-7 NA TRBV3-1/TRBV3-2 TGTGCCAGCAGCCAAGGACTAGAGGGAGGCGAGCAGTACTTC CASSQGLEGGEQYF
NA TRBJ1-1 NA TRBV5-4 TGTGCCAGCAGCTTGTGGGGGAACACTGAAGCTTTCTTT CASSLWGNTEAFF
TRBD2 TRBJ2-7 NA TRBV18 TGTGCCAGCTCCCCACTAGCGGTTCCCTACGAGCAGTACTTC CASSPLAVPYEQYF
TRBD1 TRBJ1-1 few TRBV10-3 TGTGCCATCAGTGAGTCGGGGACAGGGCAAACTGAAGCTTTCTTT CAISESGTGQTEAFF
TRBD1 TRBJ2-3 once TRBV6-1 TGTGCCAGCAGTGGGGGCAGGGGGCGAAGTCCCGCAGATACGCAGTATTTT CASSGGRGRSPADTQYF
NA TRBJ2-7 few TRBV5-6 TGTGCCAGCAGCACGACCCGTGTAGCTATAAAACGGAACGAGCAGTACTTC CASSTTRVAIKRNEQYF
NA TRBJ2-7 once TRBV6-5 TGTGCCAGCAGGCGACAGTCAAACCCCCCATACGAGCAGTACTTC CASRRQSNPPYEQYF
NA TRBJ1-1 NA TRBV29-1 TGCAGCGTTGGACGTATGAACACTGAAGCTTTCTTT CSVGRMNTEAFF
NA TRBJ2-5 NA TRBV30 TGTGCCTGGAACCGGGGATCGACCCAGTACTTC CAWNRGSTQYF
TRBD2 TRBJ2-3 NA TRBV3-1/TRBV3-2 TGTGCCAGCAGCCGCTTAGCGGGGGGACGCACAGATACGCAGTATTTT CASSRLAGGRTDTQYF
TRBD1 TRBJ2-3 NA TRBV5-1 TGCGCCAGCAGCCTGACAGGGCCCCCAGATACGCAGTATTTT CASSLTGPPDTQYF
NA TRBJ2-6 once TRBV18 TGTGCCAGCTCACCAAAGGACAGCCCCACACACGTCCTGACTTTC CASSPKDSPTHVLTF
NA TRBJ2-3 NA TRBV5-1 TGCGCCAGCAGCCTTGGGTCGGGCGGAAGCACAGATACGCAGTATTTT CASSLGSGGSTDTQYF
NA TRBJ2-1 NA TRBV18 TGTGCCAGCTCACCAAAGGGGAGCCTCAATGAGCAGTTCTTC CASSPKGSLNEQFF
NA TRBJ2-2 NA TRBV11-2 TGTGCCAGCAGCTTCCGGACCCGGAACACCGGGGAGCTGTTTTTT CASSFRTRNTGELFF
NA TRBJ2-1 NA TRBV12-3/TRBV12-4 TGTGCCAGCCGGGTGGCCCCAGGCGAGCAGTTCTTC CASRVAPGEQFF
TRBD2 TRBJ2-7 few TRBV7-8 TGTGCCAGCAGCTTATCTCAGTGGGTAGCGGGAGGTCCTCTCTCCTACGAGCAGTACTTC CASSLSQWVAGGPLSYEQYF
TRBD2 TRBJ2-7 few TRBV7-8 TGTGCCAGCAGCCCAGAAGCGGGATACTCCTACGAGCAGTACTTC CASSPEAGYSYEQYF
NA TRBJ2-5 few TRBV7-2 TGTGCCAGCACCTTCTCCGTCCTGTCCGCAGAGACCCAGTACTTC CASTFSVLSAETQYF
NA TRBJ2-4 NA TRBV19 TGTGCCAGTAGTATAGGAAGTCCAAGGGACATTCAGTACTTC CASSIGSPRDIQYF
NA TRBJ1-5 NA TRBV19 TGTGCCAGTAGTATAGTACCGTATAGCAATCAGCCCCAGCATTTT CASSIVPYSNQPQHF
TRBD2 TRBJ2-5 NA TRBV5-4 TGTGCCAGCAGTCGCGGTCGGCGGGGGGACCAAGAGACCCAGTACTTC CASSRGRRGDQETQYF
NA TRBJ2-7 few TRBV6-4 TGTGCCAGCAGCTACAATTACGAGCAGTACTTC CASSYNYEQYF